This TCR beta chain was retrieved from a study of blood T cell repertoires in COVID-19. Turning to the study itself: Both acute and convalescent COVID-19 samples were obtained from the United States, Italy and Spain. PBMCs, B-cell-depleted T cells, or T cells provided the cDNA or gDNA that made up the material.

This CDR3 has 14 amino acids. Germline V gene lookup returns CDR1 LGHDT and CDR2 YNNKEL (reference sequence). With 3 bases clipped from V and 6 bases from J, the junction kept 6 bases outside the gene matches. In the original analysis: Reference gene primer amplification yielded estimated nucleated cell counts. Clones were sequenced by immunoSEQ multiplex PCR, and TCRdb holds only the in-frame ones, with some missing. That table supplies the V and J calls and clone size; D and trimming were determined from the DNA. In the table there are some 96,000 clones, about 90% of which are singletons. The receptor's source is a man aged 25 to 40 in a cohort sampled during active COVID-19. The rearrangement joins TRBV3-1 (or the pseudogene TRBV3-2) to TRBJ2-3; 7 nucleotides line up with TRBD2. The source material was peripheral blood. This chain's CDR3 is CASSQEGLGDTQYF. In nucleotides, the CDR3 is TGTGCCAGCAGCCAGGAAGGACTAGGCGATACGCAGTATTTT.